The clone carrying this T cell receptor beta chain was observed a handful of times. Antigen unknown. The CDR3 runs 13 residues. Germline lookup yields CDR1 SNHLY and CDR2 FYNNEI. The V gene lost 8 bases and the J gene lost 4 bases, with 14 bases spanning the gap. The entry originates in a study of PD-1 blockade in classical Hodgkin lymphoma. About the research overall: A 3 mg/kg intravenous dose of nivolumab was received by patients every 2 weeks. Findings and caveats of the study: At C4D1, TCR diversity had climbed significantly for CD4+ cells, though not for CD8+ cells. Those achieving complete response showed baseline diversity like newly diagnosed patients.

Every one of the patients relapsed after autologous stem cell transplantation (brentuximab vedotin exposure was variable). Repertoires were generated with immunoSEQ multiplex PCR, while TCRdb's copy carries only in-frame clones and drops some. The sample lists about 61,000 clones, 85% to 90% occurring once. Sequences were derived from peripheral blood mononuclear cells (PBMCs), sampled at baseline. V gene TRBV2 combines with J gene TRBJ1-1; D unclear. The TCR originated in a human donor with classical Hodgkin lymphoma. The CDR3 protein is CASPGGRSTEAFF. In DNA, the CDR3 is TGTGCCAGCCCGGGAGGTAGGTCCACTGAAGCTTTCTTT.